This TCR beta chain was captured in a study of PD-1 blockade in classical Hodgkin lymphoma. The CDR3 has 15 residues. V shed 0 bases and J 5 bases; nucleotides not matched to a gene: 2. Germline V gene lookup returns CDR1 SGHRS and CDR2 YFSETQ. Time point noted: cycle 4 day 1 (C4D1), after more than five weeks of nivolumab. Each and every patient relapsed after autologous stem cell transplantation, and patients got differing brentuximab vedotin exposure. Using immunoSEQ multiplex PCR, the repertoire was profiled, and TCRdb retains in-frame clones only, with some absent. Of tens of thousands of clones listed, around 80% are singletons.

The material sequenced was peripheral blood mononuclear cells (PBMCs), taken before the fourth cycle of nivolumab. This chain links TRBV5-1 with TRBJ1-3; 10 bases match TRBD1. The clonotype was recovered from a human donor with classical Hodgkin lymphoma. CDR3 nucleotides: TGCGCCAGCAGCTTGGCGGGACAGGGGAGAAACACCATATATTTT. Its translation is CASSLAGQGRNTIYF.